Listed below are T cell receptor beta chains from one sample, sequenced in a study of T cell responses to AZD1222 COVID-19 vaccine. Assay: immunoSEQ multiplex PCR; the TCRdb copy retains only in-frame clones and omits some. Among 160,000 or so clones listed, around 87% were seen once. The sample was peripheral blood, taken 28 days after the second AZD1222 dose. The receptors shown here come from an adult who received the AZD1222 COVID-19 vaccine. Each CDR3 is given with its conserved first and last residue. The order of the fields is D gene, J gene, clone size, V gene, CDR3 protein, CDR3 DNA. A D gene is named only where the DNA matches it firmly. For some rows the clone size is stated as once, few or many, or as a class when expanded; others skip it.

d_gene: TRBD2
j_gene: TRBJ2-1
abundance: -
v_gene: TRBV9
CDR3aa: CASSARLAHFYEQFF
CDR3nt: TGTGCCAGCAGCGCACGACTAGCGCATTTCTATGAGCAGTTCTTC

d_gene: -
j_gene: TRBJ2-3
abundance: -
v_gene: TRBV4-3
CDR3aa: CASSQAAAVADTQYF
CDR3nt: TGCGCCAGCAGCCAAGCGGCAGCCGTAGCGGATACGCAGTATTTT

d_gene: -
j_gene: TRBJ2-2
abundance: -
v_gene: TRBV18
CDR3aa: CASSLKDGNTGELFF
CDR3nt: TGTGCCAGCTCACTGAAGGACGGTAACACCGGGGAGCTGTTTTTT

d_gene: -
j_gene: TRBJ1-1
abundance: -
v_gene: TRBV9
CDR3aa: CASSPRSGRLNTEAFF
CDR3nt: TGTGCCAGCAGCCCCCGATCAGGGAGGTTGAACACTGAAGCTTTCTTT

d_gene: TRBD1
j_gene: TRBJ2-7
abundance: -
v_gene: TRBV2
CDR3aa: CASSDRGQGEQYF
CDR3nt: TGTGCCAGCAGTGACAGGGGGCAGGGCGAGCAGTACTTC

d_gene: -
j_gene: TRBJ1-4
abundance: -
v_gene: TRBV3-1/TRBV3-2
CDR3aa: CASSRPGAGADEKLFF
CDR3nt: TGTGCCAGCAGCCGGCCGGGGGCCGGGGCGGATGAAAAACTGTTTTTT

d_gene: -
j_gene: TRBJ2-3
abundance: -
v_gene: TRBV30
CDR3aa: CAWMVAGTNTQYF
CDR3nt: TGTGCCTGGATGGTGGCGGGAACGAATACGCAGTATTTT

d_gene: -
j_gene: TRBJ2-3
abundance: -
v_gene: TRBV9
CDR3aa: CASSTGRGNADTQYF
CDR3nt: TGTGCCAGCAGCACAGGACGGGGAAACGCAGATACGCAGTATTTT

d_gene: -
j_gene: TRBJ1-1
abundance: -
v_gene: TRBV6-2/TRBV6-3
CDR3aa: CASSYPGSTEAFF
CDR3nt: TGTGCCAGCAGTTACCCCGGGTCGACTGAAGCTTTCTTT

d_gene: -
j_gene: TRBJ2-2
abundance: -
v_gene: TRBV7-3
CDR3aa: CASSSSPTGELFF
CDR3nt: TGTGCCAGCAGCTCAAGCCCCACCGGGGAGCTGTTTTTT

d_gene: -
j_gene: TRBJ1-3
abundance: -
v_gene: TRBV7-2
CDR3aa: CASSLLPISSGNTIYF
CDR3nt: TGTGCCAGCAGCCTCCTCCCAATATCCTCTGGAAACACCATATATTTT

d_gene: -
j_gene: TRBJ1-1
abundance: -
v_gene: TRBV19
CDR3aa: CASSPQPQRNTEAFF
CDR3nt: TGTGCCAGTAGTCCCCAACCACAGAGGAACACTGAAGCTTTCTTT

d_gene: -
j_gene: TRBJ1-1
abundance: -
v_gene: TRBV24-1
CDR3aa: CATSVTGGTEAFF
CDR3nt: TGTGCCACCAGTGTAACCGGGGGCACTGAAGCTTTCTTT

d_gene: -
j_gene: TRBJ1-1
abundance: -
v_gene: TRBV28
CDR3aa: CASSLLGSNTEAFF
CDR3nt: TGTGCCAGCAGTTTACTGGGGTCGAACACTGAAGCTTTCTTT

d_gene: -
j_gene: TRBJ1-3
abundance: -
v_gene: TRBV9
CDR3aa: CASGFGGSGNTIYF
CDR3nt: TGTGCCAGCGGCTTCGGGGGCTCTGGAAACACCATATATTTT

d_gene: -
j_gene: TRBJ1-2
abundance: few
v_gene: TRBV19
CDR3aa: CASSIDGGDYGYTF
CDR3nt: TGTGCCAGTAGTATAGATGGGGGAGACTATGGCTACACCTTC

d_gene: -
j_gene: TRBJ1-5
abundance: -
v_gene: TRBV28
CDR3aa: CASSFEGVRNQPQHF
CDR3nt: TGTGCCAGCAGTTTCGAGGGGGTGCGCAATCAGCCCCAGCATTTT

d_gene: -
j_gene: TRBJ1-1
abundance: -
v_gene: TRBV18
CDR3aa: CASSPLGTNTEAFF
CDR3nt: TGTGCCAGCTCACCCCTGGGGACGAACACTGAAGCTTTCTTT

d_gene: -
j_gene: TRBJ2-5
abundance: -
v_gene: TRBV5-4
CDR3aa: CASRGRDQETQYF
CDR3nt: TGTGCCAGTCGGGGCAGGGACCAAGAGACCCAGTACTTC

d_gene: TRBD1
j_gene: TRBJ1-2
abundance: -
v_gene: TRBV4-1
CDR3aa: CASSQGPTTGELGYTF
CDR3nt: TGCGCCAGCAGCCAAGGACCCACTACAGGGGAGCTCGGCTACACCTTC

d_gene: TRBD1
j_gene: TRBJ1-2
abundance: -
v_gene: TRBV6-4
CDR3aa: CASSRTGGYGYTF
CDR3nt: TGTGCCAGCAGTCGAACAGGGGGCTATGGCTACACCTTC

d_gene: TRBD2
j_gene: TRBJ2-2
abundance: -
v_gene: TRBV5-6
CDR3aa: CASSLGLGTSGSFEGELFF
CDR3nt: TGTGCCAGCAGCTTGGGTCTCGGGACTAGCGGGAGTTTTGAGGGGGAGCTGTTTTTT

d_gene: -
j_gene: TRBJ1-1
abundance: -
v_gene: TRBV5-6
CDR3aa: CASSLKGGLSLTEAFF
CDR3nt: TGTGCCAGCAGCTTGAAGGGGGGGCTAAGTCTGACTGAAGCTTTCTTT